This T cell receptor beta chain was recovered during a study of metastatic and nonmetastatic thyroid tumors. Across the whole study: Repertoires from malignant and benign thyroid patients were compared across blood and tumor or nodule tissue.

Before thyroid surgery, none of the patients had received any treatment. The V and J ends lost 8 bases and 5 bases respectively, with 13 bases between them. The length of the CDR3 is 12 residues. The V gene's germline CDR1 is MDHEN and CDR2 SYDVKM. This clone rates as medium-sized. Per the authors' pipeline: CDR3 was compared across clinicopathological groups, and the resulting differences were used to build a distant-metastasis classifier for papillary thyroid cancer. Using MiXCR, TCRdb reanalyzed the PCR reads. The V and J calls shown here were made by TCRdb, not taken from the authors' results. The sample includes about 24,000 clones, approximately 20% seen only once; the top ten take about 4.2%.

The sequenced material came from blood. The gene calls are TRBV28 and TRBJ2-7; D not certain. The sequence came from a male donor with papillary thyroid cancer or a benign thyroid nodule (not recorded which). Some clones in this sample may be carry-over from other donors' samples. The CDR3 is CASQPGVNEQYF. The CDR3 DNA reads as TGTGCCAGCCAACCTGGGGTCAACGAGCAGTACTTC.